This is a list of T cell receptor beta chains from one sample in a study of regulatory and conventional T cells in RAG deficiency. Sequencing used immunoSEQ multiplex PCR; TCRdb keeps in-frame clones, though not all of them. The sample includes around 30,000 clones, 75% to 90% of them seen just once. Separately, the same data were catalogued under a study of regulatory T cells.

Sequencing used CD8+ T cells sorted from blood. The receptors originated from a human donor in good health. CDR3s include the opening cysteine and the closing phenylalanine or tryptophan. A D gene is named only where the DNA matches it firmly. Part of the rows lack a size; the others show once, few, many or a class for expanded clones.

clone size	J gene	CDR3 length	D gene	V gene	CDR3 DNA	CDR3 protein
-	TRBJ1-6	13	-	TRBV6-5	TGTGCCAGCACCCAGGGGCCATTTTCACCCCTCCACTTT	CASTQGPFSPLHF
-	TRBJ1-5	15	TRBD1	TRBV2	TGTGCCAGCAGTACCGACAGGGGGCGTCATCAGCCCCAGCATTTT	CASSTDRGRHQPQHF
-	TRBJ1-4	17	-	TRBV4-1	TGCGCCAGCAGCCAGGGCTACGGTAGGGCAACTAATGAAAAACTGTTTTTT	CASSQGYGRATNEKLFF
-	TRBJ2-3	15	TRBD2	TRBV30	TGTGCCTGGAGTGTAGGGCTAGCGGGGGACCTAGGGGGGTACTTT	CAWSVGLAGDLGGYF
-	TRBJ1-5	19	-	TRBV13	TGTGCCAGCAGCTTAGGAGAAGTGGGCAAATACCCAGGCAATCAGCCCCAGCATTTT	CASSLGEVGKYPGNQPQHF
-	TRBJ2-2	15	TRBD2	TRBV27	TGTGCCACCGCTAGCGGGAGAAGTGGAACCGGGGAGCTGTTTTTT	CATASGRSGTGELFF
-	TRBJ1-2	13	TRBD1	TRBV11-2	TGTGCCAGCAGCTTAAGGGGGCACGATGGCTACACCTTC	CASSLRGHDGYTF
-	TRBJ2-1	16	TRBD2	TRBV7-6	TGTGCCAGCAGCTTATGGACGGCGGGAGTAAGGAATGAGCAGTTCTTC	CASSLWTAGVRNEQFF
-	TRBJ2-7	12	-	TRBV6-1	TGTGCCAGCAGTGATGGGACCTACGAGCAGTACTTC	CASSDGTYEQYF
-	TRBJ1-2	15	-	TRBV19	TGTGCCAGTAGTATCTCCGGGGAGTGGGACTATGGCTACACCTTC	CASSISGEWDYGYTF
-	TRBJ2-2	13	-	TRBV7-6	TGTGCCAGCAGCTTCAAGTCCCCCGGGGAGCTGTTTTTT	CASSFKSPGELFF
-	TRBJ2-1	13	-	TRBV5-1	TGCGCCAGCAGCTTGGGCGGAAGCAATGAGCAGTTCTTC	CASSLGGSNEQFF
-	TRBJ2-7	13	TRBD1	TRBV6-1	TGTGCCAGCAGTCGGACAGGGAACTACGAGCAGTACTTC	CASSRTGNYEQYF
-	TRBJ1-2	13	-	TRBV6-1	TGTGCCAGCACCAACGGGCTGGGTGGTGGCTACACCTTC	CASTNGLGGGYTF
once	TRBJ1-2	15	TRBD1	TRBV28	TGTGTCAGCAGTAGTTCGGGACAGGGGGACTATGGCTACACCTTC	CVSSSSGQGDYGYTF
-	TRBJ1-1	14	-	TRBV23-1	TGCGCCAGCAGTCAAATCCAGCTGAACACTGAAGCTTTCTTT	CASSQIQLNTEAFF
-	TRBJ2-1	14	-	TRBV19	TGTGCCAGTAGTATAGCGAACTCCTACAATGAGCAGTTCTTC	CASSIANSYNEQFF
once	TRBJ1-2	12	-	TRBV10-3	TGTGCCATCAATTCCGGGACGGAAGGCTACACCTTC	CAINSGTEGYTF
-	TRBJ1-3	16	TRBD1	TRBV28	TGTGCCAGCAGACTCCGGGACAGGGTAATGGGAAACACCATATATTTT	CASRLRDRVMGNTIYF
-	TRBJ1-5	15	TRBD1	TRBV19	TGTGCCAGTAAATTGGGACAGGGGGAAAATCAGCCCCAGCATTTT	CASKLGQGENQPQHF
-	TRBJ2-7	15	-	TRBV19	TGTGCCAGTAGTATACCCGTGGACAACTCCTACGAGCAGTACTTC	CASSIPVDNSYEQYF
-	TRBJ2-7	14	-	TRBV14	TGTGCCAGCAGCCAAGATTTCTCTACCTACGAGCAGTACTTC	CASSQDFSTYEQYF
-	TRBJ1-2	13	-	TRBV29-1	TGCAGCGTTCGACAGGAGATGTACTATGGCTACACCTTC	CSVRQEMYYGYTF
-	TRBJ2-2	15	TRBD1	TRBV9	TGTGCCAGCAGTCCCCAGGGGGCGTCCGCCGGGGAGCTGTTTTTT	CASSPQGASAGELFF
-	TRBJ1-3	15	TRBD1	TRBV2	TGTGCCAGCTTACGGGACAGGGGTGCTGGAAACACCATATATTTT	CASLRDRGAGNTIYF
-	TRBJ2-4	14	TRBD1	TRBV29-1	TGCAGCGTTCTGGACAGGGGGCGCAAAAACATTCAGTACTTC	CSVLDRGRKNIQYF
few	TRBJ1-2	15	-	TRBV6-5	TGTGCCAGCAGTTACTCGCTCGACAGCAACTATGGCTACACCTTC	CASSYSLDSNYGYTF
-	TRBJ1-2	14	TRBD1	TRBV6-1	TGTGCCAGCAGTCAGAGAAGACAGGGCTATGGCTACACCTTC	CASSQRRQGYGYTF
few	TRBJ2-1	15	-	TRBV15	TGTGCCACCAGCAGACTCCGGGGAGTCTACAATGAGCAGTTCTTC	CATSRLRGVYNEQFF
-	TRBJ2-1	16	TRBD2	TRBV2	TGTGCCAGCAGTGAAGCGCGGGGGGCCGCCGAGGCGAGGCAGTTCTTC	CASSEARGAAEARQFF
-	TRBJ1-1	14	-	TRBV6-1	TGTGCCAGCAGTGTTGAGACATTGAACACTGAAGCTTTCTTT	CASSVETLNTEAFF
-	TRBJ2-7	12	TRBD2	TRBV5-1	TGCGCCAGCAGCGGGACTACCTACGAGCAGTACTTC	CASSGTTYEQYF
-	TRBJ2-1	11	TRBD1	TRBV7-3	TGTGCCAGCAGCTCAGGGGGCGAGCAGTTCTTC	CASSSGGEQFF
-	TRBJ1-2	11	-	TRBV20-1	TGCAGTGCTAGAGTCGACTATGGCTACACCTTC	CSARVDYGYTF
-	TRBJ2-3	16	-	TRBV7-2	TGTGCCAGCAGCTTTGGCGCGGCGATCCCCACAGATACGCAGTATTTT	CASSFGAAIPTDTQYF
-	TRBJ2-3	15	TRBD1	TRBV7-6	TGTGCCAGCAGCGCCGACAGGGGGCAGTCGGATACGCAGTATTTT	CASSADRGQSDTQYF
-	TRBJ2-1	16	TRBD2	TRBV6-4	TGTGCCAGCAGTTTGGGACTAGCGGGCTCCTACAATGAGCAGTTCTTC	CASSLGLAGSYNEQFF
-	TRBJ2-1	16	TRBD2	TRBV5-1	TGCGCCAGCAGCTCGGCTCCTAGCGGGGGGGCCGGAGAGCAGTTCTTC	CASSSAPSGGAGEQFF